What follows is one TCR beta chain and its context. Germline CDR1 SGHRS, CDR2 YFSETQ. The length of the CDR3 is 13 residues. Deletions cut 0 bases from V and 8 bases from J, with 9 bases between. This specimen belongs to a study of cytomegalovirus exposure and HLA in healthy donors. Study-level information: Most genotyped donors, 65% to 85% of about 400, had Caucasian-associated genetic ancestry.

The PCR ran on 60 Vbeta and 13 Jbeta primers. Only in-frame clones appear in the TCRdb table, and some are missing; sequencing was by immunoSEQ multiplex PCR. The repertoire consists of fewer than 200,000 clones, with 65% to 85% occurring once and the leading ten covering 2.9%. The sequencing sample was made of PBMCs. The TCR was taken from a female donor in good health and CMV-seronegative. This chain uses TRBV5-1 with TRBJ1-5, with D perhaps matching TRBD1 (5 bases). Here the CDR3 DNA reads TGCGCCAGCAGCTTGGTGGGAGGGGAGCCCCAGCATTTT. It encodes CASSLVGGEPQHF.